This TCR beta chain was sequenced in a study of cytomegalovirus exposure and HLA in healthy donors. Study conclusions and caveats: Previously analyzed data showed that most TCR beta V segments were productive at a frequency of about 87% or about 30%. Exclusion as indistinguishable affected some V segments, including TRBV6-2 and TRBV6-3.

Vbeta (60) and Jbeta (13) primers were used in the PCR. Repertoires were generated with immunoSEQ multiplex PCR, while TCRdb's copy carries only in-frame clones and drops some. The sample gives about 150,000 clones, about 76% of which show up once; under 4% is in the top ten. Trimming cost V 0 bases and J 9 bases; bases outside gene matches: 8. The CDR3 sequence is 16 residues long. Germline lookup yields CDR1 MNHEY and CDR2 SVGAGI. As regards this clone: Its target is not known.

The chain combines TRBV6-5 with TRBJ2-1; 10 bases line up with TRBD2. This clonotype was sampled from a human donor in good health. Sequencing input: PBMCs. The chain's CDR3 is CASSYSGLAGVGEQFF. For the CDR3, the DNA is TGTGCCAGCAGTTACTCGGGGCTAGCGGGAGTGGGTGAGCAGTTCTTC.